The 18 T cell receptor beta chains below come from one sample, sequenced in a study of blood T cells in healthy people across ages. Sample-barcoded 5' priming and a J-beta primer mix drove a second PCR of about 6 to 12 cycles. Using its own MiXCR run on the 5' RACE reads, TCRdb lists one record per CDR3 protein. The data hold around 850,000 distinct CDR3 sequences, with 30% to 45% observed a single time. Sequencing used blood. Receptors originate from a young man in good health.

This clonotype has just a few counts. This chain connects TRBV12-3 or TRBV12-4 to TRBJ2-5; D is perhaps TRBD2 (6 bases). Between the trimmed V and J ends, which lost 7 bases and 11 bases, there was a span of 26 bases. This CDR3 is 15 amino acids long. The CDR3 coding sequence is TGTGCCAGCACCCCTGGGAGCGGGTCCAACAATGAGCAGTACTTC. This sequence encodes CASTPGSGSNNEQYF.

The chain joins TRBV5-1 to TRBJ2-7; 7 bases map to TRBD2. This CDR3 spans 14 amino acids. Germline CDR1 SGHRS, CDR2 YFSETQ. V dropped 5 bases and J dropped 0; count of bases not matched to a gene: 5. The CDR3: CASRAGLSSYEQYF. In DNA, the CDR3 is TGCGCCAGCAGAGCGGGACTGAGCTCCTACGAGCAGTACTTC.

The rearrangement links TRBV5-6 to TRBJ2-5; 8 positions match TRBD1. Germline loops: CDR1 SGHDT, CDR2 YYEEEE. The CDR3 runs 20 residues. The V gene end was trimmed by 4 bases and the J gene end by 0 bases; junction bases not matched to a gene: 20. CDR3 amino acids: CASSRKLDRGPEGYQETQYF. CDR3 nucleotides: TGTGCCAGCAGCCGTAAACTTGACAGGGGCCCGGAAGGGTACCAAGAGACCCAGTACTTC.

Comment on this clonotype: This clone may be a read error of a much larger clone one base away. The gene calls are TRBV6-2 or TRBV6-3 and TRBJ2-3; D is tentatively TRBD1 or TRBD2 (5 bases each). The CDR3 spans 14 residues. Germline V gene lookup returns CDR1 MNHEY and CDR2 SVGEGT. The CDR3 reads CVSEGGASTDTQYF. CDR3 in DNA: TGTGTCAGCGAGGGTGGGGCTAGCACAGATACGCAGTATTTT.

The sample holds a few counts of this clonotype. This sequence joins TRBV2 and TRBJ2-5; D not certain. Germline values: CDR1 SNHLY, CDR2 FYNNEI. This CDR3 has 10 amino acids. V gave up 8 bases and J gave up 11 bases, with 12 bases separating them. This CDR3 reads CASLANEQYF. For the CDR3, the DNA is TGTGCCAGCCTTGCCAATGAGCAGTACTTC.

This clonotype was observed a few times. The rearrangement links TRBV20-1 to TRBJ1-2; maybe TRBD1 (5 bases). V was shortened by 0 bases and J by 4 bases, with 12 bases between the two germline ends. CDR3 length: 14 amino acids. Germline V gene data show CDR1 as DFQATT and CDR2 as SNEGSKA (reference sequence). Here the CDR3 DNA reads TGCAGTGCTAGAGATACCGGCAGGGCCTATGGCTACACCTTC. Amino acids: CSARDTGRAYGYTF.

The chain employs TRBV27 and TRBJ2-7, with 7 nucleotides matching TRBD2. In germline, CDR1 is MNHEY, CDR2 SMNVEV (reference sequence). The length of the CDR3 is 12 residues. V was pared by 6 bases and J by 7 bases, with 6 bases of the junction left unmatched. This CDR3 is CASRRAGHEQYF. The CDR3 DNA follows: TGTGCCAGCAGACGAGCGGGGCATGAGCAGTACTTC.

This clonotype was picked up many times. V gene TRBV7-2 combines with J gene TRBJ2-7; 11 nucleotides align to TRBD1. From germline, CDR1 is SGHTA and CDR2 FQGNSA. The CDR3 totals 14 residues. Germline trimming cut 6 bases from V and 5 bases from J; bases unmatched to any gene: 6. The DNA for the CDR3 is TGTGCCAGCAGTCTGCGGACAGGGGGCCACGAGCAGTACTTC. Translation gives CASSLRTGGHEQYF.

This clonotype was observed a handful of times. The chain employs TRBV4-1 and TRBJ1-4, with D perhaps matching TRBD1 (5 bases). Germline V gene data show CDR1 as MGHRA and CDR2 as YSYEKL. This CDR3 region has 18 residues. V gave up 0 bases and J gave up 4 bases, with 18 bases separating them. CDR3 nucleotide sequence: TGCGCCAGCAGCCAAGATCTGCAGCGCCCGGGGGTTAATGAAAAACTGTTTTTT. Translated, it gives CASSQDLQRPGVNEKLFF.

CDR3 sequence (DNA): TGCGCCAGCAGCCGCTGGCAGGGGAATGGAGAGACCCAGTACTTC. This translates into CASSRWQGNGETQYF. V and J are TRBV4-1 and TRBJ2-5; a weak D match, TRBD1 (6 bases). V shed 4 bases and J shed 4 bases, with 16 bases lying between them. The germline CDR1 and CDR2 sequences are MGHRA and YSYEKL. CDR3 length: 15 amino acids.

The chain employs TRBV20-1 and TRBJ1-6; TRBD1 is a possible D gene (6 bases). Germline V gene sequence: CDR1 DFQATT, CDR2 SNEGSKA (reference sequence). This CDR3 is 14 amino acids long. V lost 0 bases to trimming and J lost 7 bases, with 10 bases between them. The CDR3: CSAREKRGNSPLHF. The CDR3 DNA reads as TGCAGTGCTAGAGAAAAGAGGGGGAATTCACCCCTCCACTTT.

The gene calls are TRBV4-2 and TRBJ2-7, with 9 bases fitting TRBD2. This CDR3 region has 16 residues. Per the germline V gene, CDR1 is LGHNA and CDR2 is YNFKEQ. J was trimmed by 2 bases and V by 2 bases; bases with no gene match: 7. DNA of the CDR3: TGTGCCAGCAGCCAAACTAGCGGACTAGCGACCTACGAGCAGTACTTC. Protein: CASSQTSGLATYEQYF.

The gene calls are TRBV6-6 and TRBJ1-5; D gene ambiguous. V was shortened by 2 bases and J by 1 base, with 3 bases between the two germline ends. The CDR3 sequence is 13 residues long. CDR1 MNHNY and CDR2 SVGAGI come from the germline V gene (reference sequence). This CDR3 is CASSYTSNQPQHF. CDR3 coding DNA: TGTGCCAGCAGTTACACAAGCAATCAGCCCCAGCATTTT.

A few counts support this clonotype. This chain connects TRBV15 to TRBJ2-7; D ambiguous. The CDR3 has 14 amino acids. Trimming took off 0 bases at V and 7 bases at J, with 13 bases between the two ends. Germline V gene sequence: CDR1 LNHNV, CDR2 YYDKDF (reference sequence). The CDR3 region has the DNA TGTGCCACCAGCAGAGATAAGGGATACAATGAGCAGTACTTC. Translating gives CATSRDKGYNEQYF.

This clonotype has a handful of counts. The rearrangement uses TRBV12-3 or TRBV12-4 and TRBJ1-4, with TRBD1 identical over 8 bases. V lost 3 bases, J lost 7 bases, and 4 bases stayed unmatched. The CDR3 has 14 residues. Here the CDR3 DNA reads TGTGCCAGCAGTTTTGCAGGGACAGGTGAAAAACTGTTTTTT. It encodes CASSFAGTGEKLFF.

In this sample, this clonotype turned up a few times. The J gene is TRBJ2-2, the V gene TRBV12-3 or TRBV12-4, with unresolved D. The germline V and J ends were trimmed by 6 bases and 7 bases, with 12 bases remaining between them. This CDR3 is 13 amino acids long. The CDR3 spells CASSPTTGGELFF. The CDR3 region has the DNA TGTGCCAGCAGCCCTACCACCGGCGGGGAGCTGTTTTTT.

There are many counts of this clonotype. The chain links TRBV6-5 to TRBJ2-3, with D unresolved. The CDR3 length is 12 residues. V lost 6 bases, J lost 6 bases, and 10 bases lay in between. Germline CDR1 is MNHEY and CDR2 is SVGAGI. The CDR3 coding sequence is TGTGCCAGCAGGGACCCCCGGGATACGCAGTATTTT. Translation gives CASRDPRDTQYF.

This clonotype was recorded a few times. The V gene is TRBV2, the J gene TRBJ2-3; no clear D. Germline V gene sequence: CDR1 SNHLY, CDR2 FYNNEI. CDR3 length equals 12 residues. The V end was cut by 6 bases, the J end by 6 bases, with 10 bases between. The CDR3 DNA sequence: TGTGCCAGCAGCTCGCAGAAGGATACGCAGTATTTT. This codes for CASSSQKDTQYF. Combining the CDR3 with reference TRBV2 and TRBJ2-3 gives the whole variable domain EPEVTQTPSHQVTQMGQEVILRCVPISNHLYFYWYRQILGQKVEFLVSFYNNEISEKSEIFDDQFSVERPDGSNFTLKIRSTKLEDSAMYFCASSSQKDTQYFGPGTRLTVL.